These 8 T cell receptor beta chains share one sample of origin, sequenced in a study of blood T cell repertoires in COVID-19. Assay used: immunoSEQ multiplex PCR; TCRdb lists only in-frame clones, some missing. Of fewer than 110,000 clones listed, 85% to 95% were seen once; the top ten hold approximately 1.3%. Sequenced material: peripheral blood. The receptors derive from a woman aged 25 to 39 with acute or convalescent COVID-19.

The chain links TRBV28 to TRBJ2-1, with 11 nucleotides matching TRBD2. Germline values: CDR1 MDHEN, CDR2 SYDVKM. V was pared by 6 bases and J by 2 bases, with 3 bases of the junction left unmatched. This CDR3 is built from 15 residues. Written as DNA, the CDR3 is TGTGCCAGCAGATTAGCGGGAGGGCCCTACAATGAGCAGTTCTTC. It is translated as CASRLAGGPYNEQFF. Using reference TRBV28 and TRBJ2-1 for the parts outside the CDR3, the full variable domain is DVKVTQSSRYLVKRTGEKVFLECVQDMDHENMFWYRQDPGLGLRLIYFSYDVKMKEKGDIPEGYSVSREKKERFSLILESASTNQTSMYLCASRLAGGPYNEQFFGPGTRLTVL.

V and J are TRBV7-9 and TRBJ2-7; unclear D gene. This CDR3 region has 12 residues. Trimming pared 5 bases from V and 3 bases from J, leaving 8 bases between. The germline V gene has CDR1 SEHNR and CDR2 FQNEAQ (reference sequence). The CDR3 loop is CASSPRLYEQYF. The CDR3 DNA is TGTGCCAGCAGCCCTCGACTCTACGAGCAGTACTTC.

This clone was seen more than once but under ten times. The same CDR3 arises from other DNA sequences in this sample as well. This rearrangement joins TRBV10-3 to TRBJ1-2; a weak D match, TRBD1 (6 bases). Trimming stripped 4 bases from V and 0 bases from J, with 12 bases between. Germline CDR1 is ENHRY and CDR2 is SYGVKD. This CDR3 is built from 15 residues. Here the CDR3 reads CAISGGQDANYGYTF. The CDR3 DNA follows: TGTGCCATCAGTGGGGGGCAGGACGCTAACTATGGCTACACCTTC.

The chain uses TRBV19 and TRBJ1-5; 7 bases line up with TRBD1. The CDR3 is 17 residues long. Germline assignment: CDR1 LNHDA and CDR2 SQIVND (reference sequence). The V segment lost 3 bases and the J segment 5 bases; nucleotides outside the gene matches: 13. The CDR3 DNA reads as TGTGCCAGTAGTATTTTGAGTGATCGAGGGGGCGATCAGCCCCAGCATTTT. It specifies CASSILSDRGGDQPQHF.

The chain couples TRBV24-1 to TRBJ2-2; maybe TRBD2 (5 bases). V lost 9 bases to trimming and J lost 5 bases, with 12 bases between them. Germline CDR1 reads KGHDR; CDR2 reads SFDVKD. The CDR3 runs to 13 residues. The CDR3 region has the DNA TGTGCCACCCCCCCGGGGATGACCGGGGAGCTGTTTTTT. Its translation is CATPPGMTGELFF.

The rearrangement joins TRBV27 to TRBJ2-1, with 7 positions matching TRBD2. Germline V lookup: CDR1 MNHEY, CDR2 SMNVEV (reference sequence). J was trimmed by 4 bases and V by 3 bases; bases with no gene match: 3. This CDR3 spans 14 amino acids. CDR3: CASSLSGGYNEQFF. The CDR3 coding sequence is TGTGCCAGCAGTTTGTCGGGGGGTTACAATGAGCAGTTCTTC.

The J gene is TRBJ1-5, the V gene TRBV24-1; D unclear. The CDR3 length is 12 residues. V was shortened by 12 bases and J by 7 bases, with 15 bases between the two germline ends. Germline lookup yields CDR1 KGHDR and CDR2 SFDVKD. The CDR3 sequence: CAPPTFIQPQHF. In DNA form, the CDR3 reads TGTGCCCCTCCTACCTTTATCCAGCCCCAGCATTTT.

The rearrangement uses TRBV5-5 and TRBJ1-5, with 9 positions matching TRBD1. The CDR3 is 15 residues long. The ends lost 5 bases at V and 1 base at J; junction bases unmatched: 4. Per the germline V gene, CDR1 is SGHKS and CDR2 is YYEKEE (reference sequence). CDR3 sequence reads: CASRYTGGSNQPQHF. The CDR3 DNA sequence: TGTGCCAGCAGGTATACAGGGGGCAGCAATCAGCCCCAGCATTTT.